The 7 T cell receptor beta chains presented below share a single source sample, sequenced in a study of T cell changes during pregnancy in multiple sclerosis. Sequencing was performed with immunoSEQ multiplex PCR; in TCRdb, only in-frame clones are kept and a portion is missing. The sample shows about 40,000 clones, more than 90% of them seen only once. The starting material was CD8+ T cells from peripheral blood mononuclear cells, obtained in the first trimester of pregnancy. The receptors stem from a female donor with multiple sclerosis, enrolled in a pregnancy study.

This clone has a handful of counts. In DNA, the CDR3 is TGTGCCAGCAGTTACTCGTGGGCAGGAAACACTGAAGCTTTCTTT. This encodes CASSYSWAGNTEAFF. The chain has TRBV6-5 and TRBJ1-1; the D is unclear. Germline lookup yields CDR1 MNHEY and CDR2 SVGAGI. Trimming took off 0 bases at V and 2 bases at J, with 10 bases between the two ends. The CDR3 runs to 15 residues.

The chain couples TRBV6-4 to TRBJ2-7; 7 nucleotides match TRBD1. The CDR3 length is 16 residues. The J segment lost 0 bases and the V segment lost 3 bases, leaving 8 bases of the junction unmatched. The germline gives CDR1 MRHNA, CDR2 SNTAGT. In DNA, the CDR3 is TGTGCCAGCAGTGAAGACCCCGACAGGGCCTCCTACGAGCAGTACTTC. This codes for CASSEDPDRASYEQYF.

This chain uses TRBV6-5 with TRBJ1-1; 7 bases fit TRBD1. The CDR3 covers 14 residues. CDR1 and CDR2 (germline): MNHEY, SVGAGI. The trim removed 7 bases at V and 4 bases at J, leaving 9 bases unmatched. The CDR3 sequence: CASTRTGGATEAFF. In nucleotides, the CDR3 is TGTGCCAGCACTCGGACAGGTGGGGCCACTGAAGCTTTCTTT.

The V and J genes are TRBV18 and TRBJ1-1; D is possibly TRBD1 (6 bases). Germline V gives CDR1 KGHSH, CDR2 LQKENI. This CDR3 has 13 residues. The V end was cut by 5 bases, the J end by 1 base, with 8 bases between. CDR3 residues: CASSSGQNTEAFF. The CDR3 nucleotides are TGTGCCAGCTCATCGGGACAGAACACTGAAGCTTTCTTT.

The count of this clone is one. The rearrangement links TRBV19 to TRBJ2-5; 7 bases match TRBD1. Per the germline V gene, CDR1 is LNHDA and CDR2 is SQIVND (reference sequence). J lost 0 bases, V lost 1 base, and 11 bases had no gene match. The length of the CDR3 is 18 residues. The CDR3 sequence: CASSIAPSGTAYQETQYF. The CDR3 region has the DNA TGTGCCAGTAGTATAGCCCCCTCCGGGACAGCGTACCAAGAGACCCAGTACTTC.

J is TRBJ1-1 and V is TRBV4-1, with unresolved D. The CDR3 runs 14 residues. The V end lost 0 bases, the J end lost 5 bases, and 10 bases lay between the germline ends. CDR1 and CDR2 (germline): MGHRA, YSYEKL. CDR3 region: CASSQEFMTTEAFF. CDR3 sequence (DNA): TGCGCCAGCAGCCAAGAGTTCATGACAACTGAAGCTTTCTTT.

This rearrangement joins TRBV11-2 to TRBJ2-3; 7 nucleotides match TRBD2. CDR1 SGHAT and CDR2 FQNNGV come from the germline V gene. The V and J ends lost 3 bases and 2 bases, in that order; junction bases with no gene match: 5. The CDR3 sequence is 15 residues long. The DNA of the CDR3 is TGTGCCAGCAGCTTTGGGGGAGGGTACACAGATACGCAGTATTTT. Its protein product is CASSFGGGYTDTQYF.